This TCR beta chain was found in a study of molecular identifiers for immune sequencing clone quantification. The sample holds many counts of this clonotype. CDR1 and CDR2 from the germline V gene are LGHNA and YSLEER. V shed 3 bases and J 3 bases; nucleotides not matched to a gene: 4. The CDR3 has 14 residues. Using 10%, 30% or 50% RNA, naive CD8 libraries were derived from roughly 18,000 to 920,000 sorted cells. TCRdb recomputed calls from the PCR reads with MiXCR, one row per CDR3 protein. The repertoire holds about 640,000 distinct CDR3 sequences, 15% to 20% seen once, with approximately 0.9% in the top ten.

This receptor was identified in a human donor in good health. Some libraries in this study had Jurkat cell RNA spiked in. Sample: naive CD8+ T cells from blood, with Jurkat cell RNA spiked in. Subset here: FACS-sorted CD8+CD4-CCR7+CD45RA+ naive T cells. V and J are TRBV4-3 and TRBJ1-1; 7 bases agree with TRBD1. CDR3 sequence (DNA): TGCGCCAGCAGCCACAGGGACAGCTACACTGAAGCTTTCTTT. It yields the protein CASSHRDSYTEAFF.